The source of this T cell receptor (beta chain) is a study of blood T cells in healthy people across ages. The length of the CDR3 is 14 residues. V lost 5 bases and J 3 bases, leaving 16 bases between the germline ends. The germline V gene encodes CDR1 DFQATT and CDR2 SNEGSKA (reference sequence). In this sample, this clonotype turned up a few times. A second PCR of roughly 7 to 11 cycles used a sample-barcoded 5' primer and a J-beta primer mix. A single record per CDR3 protein comes from TCRdb applying MiXCR to the 5' RACE reads. The sample shows some 750,000 distinct CDR3 sequences, 20% to 25% of them seen only once.

The chain links TRBV20-1 to TRBJ2-5; a possible D gene is TRBD2 (5 bases). Sequenced input: blood. The receptor comes from a man in his 70s in good health. The CDR3 DNA follows: TGCAGTGCTGCTCGAACCGGGGAAAAAGAGACCCAGTACTTC. This encodes CSAARTGEKETQYF.